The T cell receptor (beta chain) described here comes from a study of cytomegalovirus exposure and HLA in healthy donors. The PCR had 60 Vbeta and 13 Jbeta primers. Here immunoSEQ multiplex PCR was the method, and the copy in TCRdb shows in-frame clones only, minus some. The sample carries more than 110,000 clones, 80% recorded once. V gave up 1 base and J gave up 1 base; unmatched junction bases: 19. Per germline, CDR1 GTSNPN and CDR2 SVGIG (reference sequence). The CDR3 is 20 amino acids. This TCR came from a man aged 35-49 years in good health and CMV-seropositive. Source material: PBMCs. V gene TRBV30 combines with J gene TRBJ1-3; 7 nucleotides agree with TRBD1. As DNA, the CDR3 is TGTGCCTGGAGTGGAGGGGCCTTAAACAGGGGCCCTAGGTCTGGAAACACCATATATTTT. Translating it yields CAWSGGALNRGPRSGNTIYF.